The 32 T cell receptor beta chains below all came from one sample that was sequenced in a study of cytomegalovirus exposure and HLA in healthy donors. The primer mix had 60 Vbeta and 13 Jbeta primers. Clones were sequenced by immunoSEQ multiplex PCR, and TCRdb holds only the in-frame ones, with some missing. The repertoire consists of approximately 210,000 clones, with roughly 77% occurring once and the leading ten covering 1.5% to 2%. Specimen: PBMCs. Every receptor here comes from a woman aged 50 to 60 in good health and CMV-seronegative.

The chain carries TRBV2 and TRBJ2-7; 11 bases map to TRBD2. V was clipped by 5 bases and J by 0 bases; unmatched bases: 3. Germline CDR1 SNHLY, CDR2 FYNNEI. The CDR3 contains 15 residues. The CDR3 is CASSFGLAGSYEQYF. Here the CDR3 DNA reads TGTGCCAGCAGTTTTGGACTAGCGGGCTCCTACGAGCAGTACTTC.

The CDR3 spells CASSLSWRDSEAFF. CDR3 nucleotide sequence: TGTGCCAGCAGCTTATCATGGCGGGATTCTGAAGCTTTCTTT. The chain has TRBV7-9 and TRBJ1-1; D uncertain. V lost 2 bases to trimming and J lost 6 bases, with 13 bases between them. This CDR3 has 14 amino acids. In germline, CDR1 is SEHNR, CDR2 FQNEAQ (reference sequence).

The chain joins TRBV7-8 to TRBJ1-2; 8 nucleotides line up with TRBD1. With V trimmed by 5 bases and J by 0 bases, 8 bases remained unmatched. This CDR3 is built from 16 residues. Germline-derived CDR1 and CDR2 are SGHVS and FQNEAQ. The DNA for the CDR3 is TGTGCCAGCAGCGCCTGGACAGGGACCTCTAACTATGGCTACACCTTC. Its protein is CASSAWTGTSNYGYTF.

The V call is TRBV28, the J call TRBJ2-2, with 7 bases lining up with TRBD1. The germline V gene has CDR1 MDHEN and CDR2 SYDVKM. Germline trimming cut 4 bases from V and 4 bases from J; bases unmatched to any gene: 12. The CDR3 has 17 amino acids. The DNA of the CDR3 is TGTGCCAGCAGTTCCTACGCAGGGGGTTCCCGCACCGGGGAGCTGTTTTTT. Translated, it gives CASSSYAGGSRTGELFF.

This chain's CDR3 is CASSERVFGNQPQHF. Written as DNA, the CDR3 is TGTGCCAGCAGTGAACGGGTTTTTGGCAATCAGCCCCAGCATTTT. This sequence joins TRBV2 and TRBJ1-5; D not certain. CDR3 size: 15 residues. Germline CDR1 reads SNHLY; CDR2 reads FYNNEI. Trimming stripped 2 bases from V and 2 bases from J, with 10 bases between.

The chain links TRBV5-1 to TRBJ1-2; D gene ambiguous. Germline values: CDR1 SGHRS, CDR2 YFSETQ. The length of the CDR3 is 12 residues. The V gene lost 4 bases and the J gene lost 2 bases, with 6 bases spanning the gap. The CDR3 DNA sequence: TGCGCCAGCAGCAGGGAGAACTATGGCTACACCTTC. Its translation is CASSRENYGYTF.

This chain connects TRBV18 to TRBJ2-3; D is possibly TRBD1 (7 bases). V lost 0 bases, J lost 0 bases, and 10 bases lay in between. Germline values: CDR1 KGHSH, CDR2 LQKENI. The CDR3 consists of 16 residues. This CDR3 reads CASSPPEGASTDTQYF. The CDR3 region has the DNA TGTGCCAGCTCACCACCGGAGGGGGCGAGCACAGATACGCAGTATTTT.

The chain recombines TRBV19 with TRBJ1-1; D is ambiguous. V was trimmed by 2 bases and J by 12 bases, leaving 10 bases between them. The CDR3 loop spans 11 amino acids. CDR1 LNHDA and CDR2 SQIVND come from the germline V gene (reference sequence). CDR3 loop: CASSILRETFF. The CDR3 DNA follows: TGTGCCAGTAGTATACTCCGGGAGACTTTCTTT.

The J gene is TRBJ2-7, the V gene TRBV6-6, with D uncertain. This CDR3 comprises 13 residues. Deletions cut 5 bases from V and 4 bases from J, with 12 bases between. The germline CDR1 and CDR2 sequences are MNHNY and SVGAGI (reference sequence). CDR3 sequence reads: CASSTPSQYEQYF. The CDR3 DNA follows: TGTGCCAGCAGTACTCCCTCACAGTACGAGCAGTACTTC.

CDR3 nucleotide sequence: TGTGCCAGCAGTACGCCGGGAACCCGCGAGCAGTACTTC. This codes for CASSTPGTREQYF. V gene TRBV25-1 combines with J gene TRBJ2-7; D perhaps matches TRBD2 (5 bases). Germline lookup yields CDR1 MGHDK and CDR2 SYGVNS. There are 13 residues in the CDR3. V was trimmed by 5 bases and J by 6 bases, leaving 14 bases between them.

Concerning this clone itself: A junction boundary mismatches the germline segment, possibly from a read error. The rearrangement uses TRBV28 and TRBJ1-5; weak D call: TRBD1 (6 bases). The CDR3 is made up of 14 amino acids. In germline, CDR1 is MDHEN, CDR2 SYDVKM. This chain's CDR3 is CANSLLQGSQPQHF. CDR3 sequence (DNA): TGTGCCAACAGTTTATTACAGGGTAGTCAGCCCCAGCATTTT.

This chain connects TRBV6-1 to TRBJ1-5, with D possibly matching TRBD1 (5 bases). Germline V gives CDR1 MNHNS, CDR2 SASEGT. Deletions cut 8 bases from V and 0 bases from J, with 11 bases between. The CDR3 has 14 residues. CDR3 region: CASGAGNSNQPQHF. The CDR3 DNA is TGTGCCAGCGGGGCAGGCAATAGCAATCAGCCCCAGCATTTT.

This clone has a handful of counts. The gene calls are TRBV7-2 and TRBJ2-7, with 7 bases identical to TRBD2. The CDR3 spans 15 residues. The germline V gene has CDR1 SGHTA and CDR2 FQGNSA. With 4 bases clipped from V and 9 bases from J, the junction kept 15 bases outside the gene matches. The CDR3 region is CASSSQSGVGQRQYF. In DNA form, the CDR3 reads TGTGCCAGCAGCTCCCAGAGCGGGGTGGGGCAGCGGCAGTACTTC.

The J gene is TRBJ2-2, the V gene TRBV5-4; D gene unclear. CDR3 length equals 14 residues. The ends were cut back, 5 bases at V and 7 bases at J, with 15 bases in the middle. Germline CDR1 reads SGHNT; CDR2 reads YYREEE (reference sequence). This CDR3 is CASRAALGGGELFF. CDR3 coding DNA: TGTGCCAGCAGAGCAGCCCTAGGTGGCGGGGAGCTGTTTTTT.

This chain connects TRBV4-3 to TRBJ2-7; 9 nucleotides match TRBD1. J was trimmed by 4 bases and V by 4 bases; bases with no gene match: 5. In germline, CDR1 is LGHNA, CDR2 YSLEER. The CDR3 extends over 14 amino acids. As DNA, the CDR3 is TGCGCCAGCAGCCTCCGGGACAGGGAATACGAGCAGTACTTC. Translation gives CASSLRDREYEQYF.

The V and J genes are TRBV4-1 and TRBJ1-6; the D is unclear. This CDR3 comprises 12 residues. Germline lookup yields CDR1 MGHRA and CDR2 YSYEKL. Trimming stripped 1 base from V and 9 bases from J, with 4 bases between. The CDR3 region has the DNA TGCGCCAGCAGCCAAGCTCCTTCACCCCTCCACTTT. It encodes CASSQAPSPLHF.

The CDR3: CASRRQGKNIQYF. CDR3 in DNA: TGTGCCAGCAGGAGACAGGGCAAAAACATTCAGTACTTC. This sequence joins TRBV28 and TRBJ2-4, with 7 bases fitting TRBD1. The CDR3 is made up of 13 amino acids. V lost 6 bases, J lost 3 bases, and 2 bases stayed unmatched. Per germline, CDR1 MDHEN and CDR2 SYDVKM.

This rearrangement joins TRBV6-5 to TRBJ1-1, with D hard to call. The CDR3 has 12 residues. The germline V gene has CDR1 MNHEY and CDR2 SVGAGI. V lost 5 bases and J 0 bases, leaving 4 bases between the germline ends. The CDR3 region is CASSEMNTEAFF. CDR3 nucleotide sequence: TGTGCCAGCAGTGAGATGAACACTGAAGCTTTCTTT.

The rearrangement joins TRBV6-5 to TRBJ1-1, with D perhaps TRBD1 (5 bases). This CDR3 is built from 14 residues. Looked up from germline, CDR1 is MNHEY and CDR2 is SVGAGI. Trimming removed 5 bases at V and 3 bases at J, with 13 bases between. The CDR3 protein is CASSKQAGDTEAFF. In DNA, the CDR3 is TGTGCCAGCAGTAAACAGGCGGGAGACACTGAAGCTTTCTTT.

The rearrangement joins TRBV20-1 to TRBJ2-7; D is uncertain. This CDR3 region has 11 residues. Germline V CDR1 and CDR2: DFQATT, SNEGSKA (reference sequence). V lost 3 bases to trimming and J lost 4 bases, with 7 bases between them. CDR3 protein: CSASRSYEQYF. In DNA, the CDR3 is TGCAGTGCTAGTCGTTCGTACGAGCAGTACTTC.

This chain uses TRBV5-6 with TRBJ1-6; 7 positions match TRBD1. Germline V gene data show CDR1 as SGHDT and CDR2 as YYEEEE. The CDR3 sequence is 13 residues long. Trimming removed 4 bases from V and 7 bases from J; junction bases left unmatched: 2. As DNA, the CDR3 is TGTGCCAGCAGCACGACAGGGAATTCACCCCTCCACTTT. This translates into CASSTTGNSPLHF.

The chain joins TRBV2 to TRBJ2-1, with D possibly matching TRBD1 (5 bases). Germline lookup yields CDR1 SNHLY and CDR2 FYNNEI. This CDR3 comprises 13 residues. V was pared by 5 bases and J by 3 bases, with 8 bases between. In DNA, the CDR3 is TGTGCCAGCAGTCCCCAGGGCTACAATGAGCAGTTCTTC. Residues: CASSPQGYNEQFF.

This clone has only one observation. The V gene is TRBV11-1, the J gene TRBJ2-7, with 9 positions matching TRBD2. The junction had 11 bases not matched to a gene; V was cut back by 4 bases and J by 7 bases. Germline CDR1 is SGHAT and CDR2 is FQDESV (reference sequence). This CDR3 contains 15 residues. Written as DNA, the CDR3 is TGTGCCAGCAGCTCCTTAGCGGGAGTGGTAAGGGAGCAGTACTTC. Protein product: CASSSLAGVVREQYF.

The rearrangement links TRBV5-5 to TRBJ1-2; possible D gene TRBD1, 6 bases. Germline-derived CDR1 and CDR2 are SGHKS and YYEKEE (reference sequence). The length of the CDR3 is 13 residues. Trimming removed 2 bases from V and 4 bases from J, with 9 bases in between. The CDR3 spells CASSFDRFYGYTF. The CDR3 DNA follows: TGTGCCAGCAGCTTCGACAGGTTCTATGGCTACACCTTC.

This chain joins TRBV7-9 and TRBJ1-1; D is possibly TRBD1 (6 bases). The CDR3 runs 18 residues. The ends were cut back, 1 base at V and 0 bases at J, with 18 bases in the middle. Looked up from germline, CDR1 is SEHNR and CDR2 is FQNEAQ (reference sequence). The CDR3 reads CASSLDREGFGLNTEAFF. CDR3 nucleotides: TGTGCCAGCAGCTTAGACAGGGAGGGTTTCGGACTGAACACTGAAGCTTTCTTT.

To note about this clone: The junction differs from germline at one of its ends, possibly a read error. The sample has other DNA sequences that encode this CDR3 too. The chain joins TRBV9 to TRBJ1-2; D perhaps matches TRBD1 (5 bases). Germline V gene lookup returns CDR1 SGDLS and CDR2 YYNGEE. The CDR3 runs 15 residues. CDR3 DNA sequence: TGCGCCAGCAGCGCTACCACAGGAAGAATCTATGGCTACACCTTC. This codes for CASSATTGRIYGYTF.

This clone came up a few times. V is TRBV4-1 and J is TRBJ2-7; 7 nucleotides line up with TRBD1. V lost 0 bases to trimming and J lost 5 bases; unmatched junction nucleotides: 7. Germline assignment: CDR1 MGHRA and CDR2 YSYEKL. The CDR3 covers 15 residues. CDR3 bases: TGCGCCAGCAGCCAAGAGCCCTACAGGGGTAACGAGCAGTACTTC. This translates into CASSQEPYRGNEQYF.

The J gene is TRBJ2-1, the V gene TRBV7-9, with D uncertain. Per germline, CDR1 SEHNR and CDR2 FQNEAQ (reference sequence). The CDR3 has 13 residues. V lost 7 bases and J lost 0, with 7 bases in between. In DNA, the CDR3 is TGTGCCAGCACGCGCCTCTCCTACAATGAGCAGTTCTTC. The encoded protein is CASTRLSYNEQFF.

This clone was found a few times. This rearrangement joins TRBV5-1 to TRBJ2-1, with 8 bases fitting TRBD2. This CDR3 has 15 amino acids. CDR1 is SGHRS, CDR2 YFSETQ, per germline. The ends lost 4 bases at V and 4 bases at J; junction bases unmatched: 7. CDR3 DNA sequence: TGCGCCAGCAGCACATCGGGACTAGGATACAATGAGCAGTTCTTC. Amino acids: CASSTSGLGYNEQFF.

The gene calls are TRBV7-2 and TRBJ2-3; TRBD2 aligns across 8 bases. This CDR3 has 15 residues. V was clipped by 6 bases and J by 4 bases; unmatched bases: 9. Germline V gene sequence: CDR1 SGHTA, CDR2 FQGNSA. The CDR3 nucleotides read TGTGCCAGCAGGAAATACGAAGCGGGGGCAGATACGCAGTATTTT. This translates into CASRKYEAGADTQYF.

V usage is TRBV15 and J usage is TRBJ2-5, with D tentatively TRBD2 (5 bases). The DNA end is more similar to TRBJ2-7, so the J call may be wrong. The CDR3 loop spans 14 amino acids. Germline-derived CDR1 and CDR2 are LNHNV and YYDKDF (reference sequence). In DNA, the CDR3 is TGTGCCACCAGCACCGCAGCGGACTCCTACGAGCAGTACTTC. This gives the protein CATSTAADSYEQYF.

The chain combines TRBV7-6 with TRBJ1-1, with D tentatively TRBD1 (6 bases). This CDR3 contains 13 residues. CDR1 is SGHVS, CDR2 FNYEAQ, per germline. The V gene lost 0 bases and the J gene lost 5 bases, with 7 bases spanning the gap. The CDR3 region has the DNA TGTGCCAGCAGCTTAGCTCAGGGGACTGAAGCTTTCTTT. Its translation: CASSLAQGTEAFF.